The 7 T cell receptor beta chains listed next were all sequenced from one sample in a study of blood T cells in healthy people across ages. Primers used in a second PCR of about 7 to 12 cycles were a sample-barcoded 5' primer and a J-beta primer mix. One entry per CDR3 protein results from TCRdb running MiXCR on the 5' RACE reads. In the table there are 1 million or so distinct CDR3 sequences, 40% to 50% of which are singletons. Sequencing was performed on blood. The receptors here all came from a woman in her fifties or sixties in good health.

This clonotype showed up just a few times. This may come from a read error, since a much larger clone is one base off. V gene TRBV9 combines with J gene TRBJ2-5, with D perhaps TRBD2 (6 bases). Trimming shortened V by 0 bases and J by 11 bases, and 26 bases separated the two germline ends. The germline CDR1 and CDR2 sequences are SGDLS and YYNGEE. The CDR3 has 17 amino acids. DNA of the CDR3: TGTGCCAGCAGCGTAGTTCCTAGCGCTAGAGGTGGGAATGAGCAGTACTTC. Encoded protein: CASSVVPSARGGNEQYF.

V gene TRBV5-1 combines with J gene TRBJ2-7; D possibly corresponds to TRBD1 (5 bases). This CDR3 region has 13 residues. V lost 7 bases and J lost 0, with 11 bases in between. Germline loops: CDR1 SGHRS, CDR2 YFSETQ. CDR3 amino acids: CASGRRGSYEQYF. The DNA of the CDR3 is TGCGCCAGCGGTCGAAGGGGCTCCTACGAGCAGTACTTC.

The CDR3 region is CASSVYATGELFF. The CDR3 nucleotides read TGTGCCAGCAGCGTTTATGCGACCGGGGAGCTGTTTTTT. This chain joins TRBV9 and TRBJ2-2; D gene ambiguous. V dropped 2 bases and J dropped 5 bases, with 7 bases sitting between them. The CDR3 is 13 residues long. Looked up from germline, CDR1 is SGDLS and CDR2 is YYNGEE.

CDR3 amino acids: CASSFNLAGSYEQYF. As DNA, the CDR3 is TGTGCCAGCAGTTTTAATCTAGCGGGATCCTACGAGCAGTACTTC. V is TRBV27 and J is TRBJ2-7; 9 bases fit TRBD2. CDR3 length: 15 amino acids. The germline V gene has CDR1 MNHEY and CDR2 SMNVEV (reference sequence). With 3 bases clipped from V and 1 base from J, the junction kept 4 bases outside the gene matches.

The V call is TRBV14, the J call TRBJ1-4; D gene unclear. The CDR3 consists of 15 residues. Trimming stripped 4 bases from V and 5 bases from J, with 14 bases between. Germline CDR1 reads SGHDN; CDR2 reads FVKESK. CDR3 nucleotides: TGTGCCAGCAGCCTCCAACAGAGAACAAATGAAAAACTGTTTTTT. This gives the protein CASSLQQRTNEKLFF.

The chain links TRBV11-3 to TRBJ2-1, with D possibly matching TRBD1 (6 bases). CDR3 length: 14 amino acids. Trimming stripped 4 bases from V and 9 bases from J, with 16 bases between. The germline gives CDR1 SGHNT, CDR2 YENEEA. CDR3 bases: TGTGCCAGCAGCTCAATTTCACAGGGCGGTGAGCAGTTCTTC. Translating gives CASSSISQGGEQFF.

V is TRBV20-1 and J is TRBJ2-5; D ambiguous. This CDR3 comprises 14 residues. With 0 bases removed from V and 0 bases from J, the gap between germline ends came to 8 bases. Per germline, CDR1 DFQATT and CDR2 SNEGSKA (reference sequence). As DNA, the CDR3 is TGCAGTGCTAGAGATTTACGGGACCAAGAGACCCAGTACTTC. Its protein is CSARDLRDQETQYF.